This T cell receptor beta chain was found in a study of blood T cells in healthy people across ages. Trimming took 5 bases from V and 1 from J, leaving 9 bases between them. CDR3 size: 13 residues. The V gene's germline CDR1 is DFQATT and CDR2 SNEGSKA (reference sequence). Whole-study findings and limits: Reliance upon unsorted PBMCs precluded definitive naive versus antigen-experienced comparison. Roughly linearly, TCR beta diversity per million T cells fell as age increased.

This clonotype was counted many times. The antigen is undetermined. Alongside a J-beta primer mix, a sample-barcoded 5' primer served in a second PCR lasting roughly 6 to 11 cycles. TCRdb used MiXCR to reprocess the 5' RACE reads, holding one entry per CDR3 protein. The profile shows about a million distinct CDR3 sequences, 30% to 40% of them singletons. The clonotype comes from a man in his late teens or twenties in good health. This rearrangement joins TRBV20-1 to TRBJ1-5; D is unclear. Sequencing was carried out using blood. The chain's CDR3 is CSARGVSNQPQHF. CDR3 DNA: TGCAGTGCTCGCGGGGTCAGCAATCAGCCCCAGCATTTT.